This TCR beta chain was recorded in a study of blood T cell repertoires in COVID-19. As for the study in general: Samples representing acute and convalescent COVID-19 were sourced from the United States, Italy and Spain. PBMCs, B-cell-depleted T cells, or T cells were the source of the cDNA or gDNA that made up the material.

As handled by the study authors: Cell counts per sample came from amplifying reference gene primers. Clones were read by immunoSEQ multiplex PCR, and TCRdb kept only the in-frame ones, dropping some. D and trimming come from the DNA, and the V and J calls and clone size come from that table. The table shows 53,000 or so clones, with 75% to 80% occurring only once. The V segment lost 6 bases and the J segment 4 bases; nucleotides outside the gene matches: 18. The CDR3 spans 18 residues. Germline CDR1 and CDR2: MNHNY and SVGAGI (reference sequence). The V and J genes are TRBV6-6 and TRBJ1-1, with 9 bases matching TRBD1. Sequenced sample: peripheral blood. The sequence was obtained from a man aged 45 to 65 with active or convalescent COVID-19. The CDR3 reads CASSRRGTGMESSTEAFF. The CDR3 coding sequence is TGTGCCAGCAGCCGACGTGGGACAGGGATGGAAAGCAGCACTGAAGCTTTCTTT.